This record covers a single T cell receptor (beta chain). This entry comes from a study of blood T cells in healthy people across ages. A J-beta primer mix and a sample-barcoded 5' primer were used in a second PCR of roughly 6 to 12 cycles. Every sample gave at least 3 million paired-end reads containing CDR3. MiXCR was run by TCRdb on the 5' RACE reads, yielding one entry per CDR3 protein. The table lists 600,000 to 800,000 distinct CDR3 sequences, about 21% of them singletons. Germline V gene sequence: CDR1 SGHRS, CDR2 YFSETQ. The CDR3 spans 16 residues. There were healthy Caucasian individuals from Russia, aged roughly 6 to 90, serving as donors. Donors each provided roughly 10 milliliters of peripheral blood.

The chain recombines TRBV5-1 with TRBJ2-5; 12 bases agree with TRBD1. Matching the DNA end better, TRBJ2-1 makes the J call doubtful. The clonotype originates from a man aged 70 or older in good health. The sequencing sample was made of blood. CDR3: CASSYPGQGAGNEQFF. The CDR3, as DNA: TGCGCCAGCAGCTACCCGGGACAGGGGGCGGGTAATGAGCAGTTCTTC.